The present entry profiles one T cell receptor (beta chain) with its context. Its antigen is undetermined. Diagnostic assessment was based on clinical symptoms, serum thyroxine and TRAb, thyroid ultrasound and orbital computed tomography. The sample belongs to a study of T cells in Graves' hyperthyroidism and ophthalmopathy. Study as a whole: Before any treatment, at initial diagnosis, peripheral blood was collected. General observations from the study: Clonotypes that were expanded in thyroid above 0.001 mostly appeared in blood too.

It was RNA transcripts that yielded the amplified TCR beta CDR3 regions. The study used the HTBI primer set for a first-round RT-PCR of the TCR CDR3. TCRdb passed the multiplex PCR reads through MiXCR, listing each CDR3 protein once. The sample contains hundreds of thousands of distinct CDR3 sequences, about 15% of which appear only once. This CDR3 has 16 amino acids. V lost 5 bases to trimming and J lost 4 bases; unmatched junction nucleotides: 8. CDR1 and CDR2 from the germline V gene are MDHEN and SYDVKM. The sequence was collected from a woman between 45 and 65 years old with Graves' ophthalmopathy. V gene TRBV28 combines with J gene TRBJ2-2, with 9 bases identical to TRBD1. The sequenced sample consisted of blood. The CDR3 nucleotides read TGTGCCAGCAGTAATCCCGGACAGGGGTTCACCGGGGAGCTGTTTTTT. Translated, it gives CASSNPGQGFTGELFF. Variable domain in full (rest from reference TRBV28 and TRBJ2-2): DVKVTQSSRYLVKRTGEKVFLECVQDMDHENMFWYRQDPGLGLRLIYFSYDVKMKEKGDIPEGYSVSREKKERFSLILESASTNQTSMYLCASSNPGQGFTGELFFGEGSRLTVL.